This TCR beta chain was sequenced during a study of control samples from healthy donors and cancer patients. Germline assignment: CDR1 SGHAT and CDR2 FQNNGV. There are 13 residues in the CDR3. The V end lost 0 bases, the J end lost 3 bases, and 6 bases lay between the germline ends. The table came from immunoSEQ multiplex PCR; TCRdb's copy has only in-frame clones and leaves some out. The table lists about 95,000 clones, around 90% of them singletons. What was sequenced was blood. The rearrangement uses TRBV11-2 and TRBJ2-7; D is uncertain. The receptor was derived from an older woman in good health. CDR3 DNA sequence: TGTGCCAGCAGCTTAGATCAGCTCTACGAGCAGTACTTC. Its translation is CASSLDQLYEQYF. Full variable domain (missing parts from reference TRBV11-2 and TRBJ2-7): EAGVAQSPRYKIIEKRQSVAFWCNPISGHATLYWYQQILGQGPKLLIQFQNNGVVDDSQLPKDRFSAERLKGVDSTLKIQPAKLEDSAVYLCASSLDQLYEQYFGPGTRLTVT.